This section outlines one T cell receptor (beta chain) sequence together with its context. Antigen specificity is unknown. The data stem from a study of OX40 agonist ivuxolimab in advanced cancers. The overall study: Males comprised 82.7% of the group, whose mean age was approximately 60 years (range 23 to 79).

The study's findings and limits: Both CD4+ and CD8+ T cell populations in blood had undergone clonal expansion by week 6 at 0.1 to 3.0 mg/kg. CD8+ T cells (on average) carried more expanded clones than CD4+ T cells. Low normalized clonal expansion also occurred in some nonresponding patients.

The table came from immunoSEQ multiplex PCR; TCRdb's copy has only in-frame clones and leaves some out. The sample lists some 90,000 clones; 91% were seen once. Germline loops: CDR1 SGHTA, CDR2 FQGNSA. V was clipped by 3 bases and J by 3 bases; unmatched bases: 8. The CDR3 is 15 residues long. This specimen consisted of CD4+ or CD8+ T cells sorted from blood, obtained in a trial of the OX40 agonist ivuxolimab. This TCR came from an adult with an advanced solid tumor such as melanoma, head and neck, liver or kidney cancer. This rearrangement joins TRBV7-2 to TRBJ2-7; 7 positions agree with TRBD2. CDR3 protein: CASSLGGEVLYEQYF. CDR3 nucleotide sequence: TGTGCCAGCAGCTTGGGAGGGGAGGTTCTCTACGAGCAGTACTTC.